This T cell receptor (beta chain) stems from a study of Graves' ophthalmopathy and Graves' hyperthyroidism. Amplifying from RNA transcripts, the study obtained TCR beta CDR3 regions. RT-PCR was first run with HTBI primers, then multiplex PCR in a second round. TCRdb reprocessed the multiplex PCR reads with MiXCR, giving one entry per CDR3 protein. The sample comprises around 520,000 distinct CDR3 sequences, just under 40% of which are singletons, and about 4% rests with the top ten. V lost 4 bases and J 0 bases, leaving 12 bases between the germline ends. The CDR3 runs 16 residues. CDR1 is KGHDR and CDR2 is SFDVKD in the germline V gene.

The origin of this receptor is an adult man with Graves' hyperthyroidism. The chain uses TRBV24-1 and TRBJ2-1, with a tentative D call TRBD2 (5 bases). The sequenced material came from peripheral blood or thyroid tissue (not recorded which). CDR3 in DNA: TGTGCCACCAGTGACTGGACTCCCAACTCCTACAATGAGCAGTTCTTC. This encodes CATSDWTPNSYNEQFF.